One TCR beta chain is described in this entry. Its antigen is currently unknown. With 60 Vbeta and 13 Jbeta primers, the PCR was carried out. Produced via immunoSEQ multiplex PCR; TCRdb's table is partial and in-frame only. The sample lists around 120,000 clones, approximately 80% occurring once. The trim removed 0 bases at V and 1 base at J, leaving 0 bases unmatched. From germline, CDR1 is SGDLS and CDR2 YYNGEE. The CDR3 covers 14 residues. The sample originates from a study of cytomegalovirus exposure and HLA in healthy donors. About the study: In an early release, HLA-typed donors contributed 77 million or so unique TCR sequences.

Study-level points and caveats: In a later analysis, TCR beta V- and J-gene trimming was associated with a missense DCLRE1C variant. The study labeled more than 150 TCR beta chains cytomegalovirus-associated. The HLA-A and HLA-B alleles of most subjects were reportedly predicted accurately from TCR beta sequences.

This chain connects TRBV9 to TRBJ1-1, with 7 bases aligning to TRBD1. The specimen sequenced was PBMCs. This TCR was recovered from a boy between 2 and 15 years old in good health and CMV-seronegative. Here the CDR3 DNA reads TGTGCCAGCAGCGTAGGACAGGGGAACACTGAAGCTTTCTTT. It translates to CASSVGQGNTEAFF.